One and the same sample provided the 18 T cell receptor beta chains below, sequenced in a study of T-cell memory formation after mild COVID-19. TCRdb reprocessed the 5' RACE reads with MiXCR, giving one entry per CDR3 protein. The top ten hold 20% to 25% of the sample, which has roughly 310,000 distinct CDR3 sequences, 15% to 20% seen once. Sequencing was performed on PBMCs or a T cell subset sorted from them (not recorded which). Receptor source: a man between 18 and 29 years old who had mild COVID-19 (a few samples of this study predate the infection). Cell type and time point are not known.

The sample holds a few counts of this clonotype. J is TRBJ2-1 and V is TRBV4-1, with a weak D call TRBD2 (6 bases). The CDR3 totals 14 residues. V was shortened by 4 bases and J by 7 bases, with 14 bases between the two germline ends. CDR1 is MGHRA, CDR2 YSYEKL, per germline. The CDR3 spells CASSPFRGGNEQFF. The DNA of the CDR3 is TGCGCCAGCAGCCCCTTCCGAGGAGGGAATGAGCAGTTCTTC.

V is TRBV6-2 or TRBV6-3 and J is TRBJ2-7; D is ambiguous. The CDR3 is 12 amino acids. Germline V gives CDR1 MNHEY, CDR2 SVGEGT. The V gene lost 2 bases and the J gene lost 0 bases, with 2 bases spanning the gap. The CDR3 is CASSYSSYEQYV. The CDR3 nucleotides are TGTGCCAGCAGTTACAGCTCCTACGAGCAGTACGTC.

This clonotype was seen more than once but under ten times. The CDR3 reads CSALQGEEAKNIQYF. The CDR3 bases are TGCAGTGCTTTACAGGGGGAGGAAGCCAAAAACATTCAGTACTTC. V is TRBV20-1 and J is TRBJ2-4; 8 nucleotides align to TRBD1. The V gene end was trimmed by 5 bases and the J gene end by 0 bases; junction bases not matched to a gene: 6. The CDR3 is made up of 15 amino acids. From germline, CDR1 is DFQATT and CDR2 SNEGSKA (reference sequence).

This chain joins TRBV7-8 and TRBJ2-7, with a tentative D call TRBD1 (6 bases). Per germline, CDR1 SGHVS and CDR2 FQNEAQ. The CDR3 extends over 16 amino acids. Trimming took off 1 base at V and 2 bases at J, with 15 bases between the two ends. The CDR3 protein is CASSLGAGTWTYEQYF. The CDR3 coding sequence is TGTGCCAGCAGCTTAGGTGCCGGGACATGGACCTACGAGCAGTACTTC.

The genes are TRBV27 and TRBJ2-1; TRBD2 matches 14 bases. The length of the CDR3 is 16 residues. Germline V gives CDR1 MNHEY, CDR2 SMNVEV (reference sequence). With 5 bases clipped from V and 8 bases from J, the junction kept 8 bases outside the gene matches. CDR3 DNA sequence: TGTGCCAGCAGTAGACCGGGACTAGCGGGGGTTGATGAGCAGTTCTTC. It codes for CASSRPGLAGVDEQFF.

In this sample, this clonotype turned up many times. The rearrangement uses TRBV6-1 and TRBJ2-7; the match to TRBD2 covers 9 bases. V gave up 8 bases and J gave up 7 bases; unmatched junction bases: 18. Germline-derived CDR1 and CDR2 are MNHNS and SASEGT. This CDR3 region has 16 residues. The CDR3, as DNA: TGTGCCAGCGGTCCGGCTAGCGGGGCCAAATACGTGGAGCAGTACGTC. Translation gives CASGPASGAKYVEQYV.

To note about this clonotype: One junction end does not reproduce the germline sequence, and a read error may be involved. This chain links TRBV10-1 with TRBJ1-1; no definite D call. The CDR3 loop spans 14 amino acids. Per the germline V gene, CDR1 is WNHNN and CDR2 is SYGVQD (reference sequence). This chain's CDR3 is CASGESRAGTEAFF. The CDR3 coding sequence is TGCGCCAGCGGTGAGAGCCGAGCGGGGACTGAAGCTTTCTTT.

The chain joins TRBV15 to TRBJ2-3; tentative D call: TRBD1 (6 bases). Trimming removed 0 bases at V and 4 bases at J, with 11 bases between. The CDR3 is 15 amino acids. The germline CDR1 and CDR2 sequences are LNHNV and YYDKDF (reference sequence). The CDR3 nucleotides are TGTGCCACCAGCAGAGATGGACCAGGGGCAGATACGCAGTATTTT. This encodes CATSRDGPGADTQYF.

The V and J genes are TRBV15 and TRBJ1-4; no firm D call. Germline V gives CDR1 LNHNV, CDR2 YYDKDF (reference sequence). This CDR3 is 17 amino acids long. V gave up 2 bases and J gave up 7 bases, with 20 bases separating them. As DNA, the CDR3 is TGTGCCACCAGCAGAAAGGCAGGAAATGTTTGGGGTGAAAAACTGTTTTTT. Amino acids: CATSRKAGNVWGEKLFF.

This clonotype occurred a few times. This chain uses TRBV7-9 with TRBJ2-5; D remains unclear. This CDR3 spans 14 amino acids. Trimming shortened V by 3 bases and J by 5 bases, and 13 bases separated the two germline ends. CDR1 and CDR2 (germline): SEHNR, FQNEAQ (reference sequence). The CDR3 sequence is CASSLVPDEETQYF. The CDR3 DNA reads TGTGCCAGCAGCTTGGTCCCGGACGAGGAGACCCAGTACTTC.

This chain links TRBV6-2 or TRBV6-3 with TRBJ1-2; D is ambiguous. Trimming stripped 8 bases from V and 8 bases from J, with 12 bases between. CDR1 and CDR2 (germline): MNHEY, SVGEGT. The CDR3 loop spans 11 amino acids. In DNA, the CDR3 is TGTGCCAGCGGGTATTACGGCGGCTACACCTTC. The encoded protein is CASGYYGGYTF.

The chain is built from TRBV7-8 and TRBJ1-6; unclear D gene. The CDR3 loop spans 15 amino acids. The V end lost 1 base, the J end lost 7 bases, and 11 bases lay between the germline ends. From germline, CDR1 is SGHVS and CDR2 FQNEAQ. CDR3 in amino acids: CASSLVRHGNSPLHF. Here the CDR3 DNA reads TGTGCCAGCAGCTTAGTCCGACATGGCAATTCACCCCTCCACTTT.

This clonotype was picked up a small number of times. This sequence joins TRBV6-5 and TRBJ1-1; tentative D call: TRBD1 (5 bases). This CDR3 is 14 amino acids long. Germline assignment: CDR1 MNHEY and CDR2 SVGAGI. Trimming left V 2 bases short and J 5 bases short, with 12 bases between. CDR3 residues: CASSYVGGKTEAFF. CDR3 sequence (DNA): TGTGCCAGCAGTTACGTGGGGGGAAAGACTGAAGCTTTCTTT.

The V and J genes are TRBV5-5 and TRBJ2-5; D is perhaps TRBD1 (6 bases). The CDR3 extends over 15 amino acids. V was cut by 0 bases and J by 5 bases, with 14 bases left in between. The germline CDR1 and CDR2 sequences are SGHKS and YYEKEE (reference sequence). CDR3 residues: CASSLAGQGWETQYF. The DNA of the CDR3 is TGTGCCAGCAGCTTGGCTGGCCAGGGGTGGGAGACCCAGTACTTC.

This chain joins TRBV12-3 or TRBV12-4 and TRBJ1-1; maybe TRBD1 (5 bases). This CDR3 is built from 14 residues. The V end lost 6 bases, the J end lost 5 bases, and 16 bases lay between the germline ends. The CDR3 loop reads CASSQSGVLTEAFF. In DNA form, the CDR3 reads TGTGCCAGCAGCCAATCGGGGGTACTGACTGAAGCTTTCTTT.

In this sample, this clonotype turned up a few times. The chain combines TRBV6-4 with TRBJ2-6; possibly TRBD2 for D (5 bases). This CDR3 region has 14 residues. Germline V lookup: CDR1 MRHNA, CDR2 SNTAGT. Trimming cost V 3 bases and J 5 bases, with 8 bases left between them. The CDR3 sequence: CASSEGDRANVLTF. In DNA form, the CDR3 reads TGTGCCAGCAGTGAGGGAGATAGGGCCAACGTCCTGACTTTC.

This sequence joins TRBV12-3 or TRBV12-4 and TRBJ1-5, with 9 bases fitting TRBD1. The V and J ends lost 8 bases and 4 bases, in that order; junction bases with no gene match: 12. There are 16 residues in the CDR3. CDR3 loop: CASATGGLAANQPQHF. CDR3 DNA sequence: TGTGCCAGCGCCACAGGGGGCCTCGCGGCAAATCAGCCCCAGCATTTT.

The V and J genes are TRBV15 and TRBJ2-1, with 9 bases lining up with TRBD2. The V and J ends lost 4 bases and 7 bases, in that order; junction bases with no gene match: 5. The germline CDR1 and CDR2 sequences are LNHNV and YYDKDF (reference sequence). The length of the CDR3 is 14 residues. The CDR3 coding sequence is TGTGCCACCAGCACACGGACTAGCGTAAATGAGCAGTTCTTC. Protein: CATSTRTSVNEQFF.